This is a list of T cell receptor beta chains from one sample in a study of patients and donors after allogeneic stem cell transplantation. One entry per CDR3 protein, called by TCRdb with MiXCR from the RT-PCR reads. The table lists roughly 940,000 distinct CDR3 sequences, 18% of them singletons. The sample comprised blood, either unsorted or a sorted T cell fraction (not recorded which). The receptor set was obtained from a human donor who was either an allogeneic HSCT recipient or a stem cell or donor lymphocyte infusion donor (not recorded which). It is not recorded whose cells these are; they may come from a transplant donor. Both conserved end residues are part of each CDR3. Each record gives: clone size, V gene, D gene, J gene, CDR3 protein, CDR3 DNA. D genes are given only for firm matches. The size entry is marked missing in some rows and otherwise reads once, few, many or a size class.

>-|TRBV20-1|-|TRBJ2-3
CSARDAVYEYF
TGCAGTGCTAGAGATGCAGTCTACGAGTATTTT
>-|TRBV20-1|TRBD2|TRBJ2-1
CSASLAGTSYNEQFF
TGCAGTGCTTCCCTAGCGGGGACCTCCTACAATGAGCAGTTCTTC
>-|TRBV5-1|-|TRBJ2-1
CASSFLLADEQFF
TGCGCCAGCAGCTTTCTTCTAGCCGATGAGCAGTTCTTC
>many|TRBV12-3/TRBV12-4|-|TRBJ1-1
CASTRTNTEAFF
TGTGCCAGCACCCGTACGAACACTGAAGCTTTCTTT
>-|TRBV9|TRBD2|TRBJ2-3
CASSVEAGGVADTQYF
TGTGCCAGCAGCGTAGAGGCGGGGGGGGTAGCAGATACGCAGTATTTT
>-|TRBV7-2|TRBD2|TRBJ2-7
CASSLGGGLVEQYF
TGTGCCAGCAGCTTAGGCGGGGGGCTGGTCGAGCAGTACTTC
>many|TRBV12-3/TRBV12-4|TRBD1|TRBJ2-6
CASSPDRGQGEGANVLTF
TGTGCCAGCAGCCCCGACAGGGGCCAGGGTGAAGGAGCCAACGTCCTGACTTTC
>few|TRBV6-5|-|TRBJ2-7
CASSYPDRRYEQYF
TGTGCCAGCAGTTACCCGGACAGAAGGTACGAGCAGTACTTC
>-|TRBV29-1|-|TRBJ1-1
CSVERDTGTQGAFF
TGCAGCGTTGAGCGGGACACCGGCACCCAGGGGGCTTTCTTT
>many|TRBV5-1|TRBD1|TRBJ1-2
CASSAGQGFYGYTF
TGCGCCAGCAGCGCCGGACAGGGTTTCTATGGCTACACCTTC
>few|TRBV2|-|TRBJ2-5
CASSRTEIQETQYF
TGTGCCAGCAGTCGGACAGAAATACAAGAGACCCAGTACTTC
>-|TRBV5-1|TRBD2|TRBJ2-7
CASTTGTSGYEQYF
TGCGCCAGCACCACCGGGACTAGCGGTTACGAGCAGTACTTC
>many|TRBV7-9|-|TRBJ2-2
CASSPPGNTGELFF
TGTGCCAGCAGCCCCCCCGGGAACACCGGGGAGCTGTTTTTT
>-|TRBV5-1|-|TRBJ2-5
CASSLAPRAYQETQYF
TGCGCCAGCAGCTTGGCCCCCAGGGCGTACCAAGAGACCCAGTACTTC
>-|TRBV4-3|TRBD1|TRBJ1-1
CASSLRGDSRFMNTEAFF
TGCGCCAGCAGCCTACGAGGGGACAGTAGATTCATGAACACTGAAGCTTTCTTT
>few|TRBV20-1|TRBD2|TRBJ2-3
CSAAGTSGGADTQYF
TGCAGTGCTGCAGGGACTAGCGGGGGGGCAGATACGCAGTATTTT